This is a list of T cell receptor beta chains from one sample in a study of Ad26.COV2.S vaccination and SARS-CoV-2 variants. Method: immunoSEQ multiplex PCR; TCRdb's copy keeps in-frame clones and lacks some. The repertoire holds over 400,000 clones, with approximately 92% as singletons. Specimen: peripheral blood, collected in a trial of Ad26.COV2.S vaccine versus placebo. Receptors originate from a person aged 18-65 years who received the Ad26.COV2.S COVID-19 vaccine or a placebo. CDR3s include the opening cysteine and the closing phenylalanine or tryptophan. D genes are given only for firm matches. Clone size is stated in some rows and not others, as once, few, many or a class when expanded.

CDR3nt,CDR3aa,abundance,j_gene,d_gene,v_gene
TGTGCCAGCAGTCAACGCACGGGGGTTGATACGCAGTATTTT,CASSQRTGVDTQYF,NA,TRBJ2-3,NA,TRBV6-2/TRBV6-3
TGTGCCAGCAGGGCAGGGCCCCCTAGCAATCAGCCCCAGCATTTT,CASRAGPPSNQPQHF,NA,TRBJ1-5,NA,TRBV6-5
TGTGCCAGTAGATTAGGGGACTATGGCTACACCTTC,CASRLGDYGYTF,NA,TRBJ1-2,NA,TRBV19
TGTGCCAGCAGTTTAGCGACTGAGCAGTTCTTC,CASSLATEQFF,once,TRBJ2-1,NA,TRBV12-3/TRBV12-4
TGTGCCAGCAGTGGCCAAAGTTGGTGGGGGGCCAACGTCCTGACTTTC,CASSGQSWWGANVLTF,once,TRBJ2-6,NA,TRBV2
TGCAGTGCTATTGAGCGGGGGACCTACAATGAGCAGTTCTTC,CSAIERGTYNEQFF,NA,TRBJ2-1,TRBD2,TRBV20-1
TGTGCCAGCAGTTTATCTTACACTAGCGGGGGCCTGGGTACGCAGTATTTT,CASSLSYTSGGLGTQYF,NA,TRBJ2-3,TRBD2,TRBV27
TGTGCCAGCAGTCCTATCGGGACGGTGAATGAAAAACTGTTTTTT,CASSPIGTVNEKLFF,NA,TRBJ1-4,NA,TRBV28
TGTGCCAGCAGTTCCCAGGGGTCGGGCAATCAGCCCCAGCATTTT,CASSSQGSGNQPQHF,NA,TRBJ1-5,NA,TRBV6-6
TGTGCCAGCAGTACGATATCCGGGACACCTTATGGCTACACCTTC,CASSTISGTPYGYTF,NA,TRBJ1-2,NA,TRBV28
TGTGCCAGCAGCCAAGTCCTAGCGCTCACAGATACGCAGTATTTT,CASSQVLALTDTQYF,NA,TRBJ2-3,NA,TRBV3-1/TRBV3-2
TGTGCCACCAGTGATCCGGGGACAGGGAACTATGGCTACACCTTC,CATSDPGTGNYGYTF,NA,TRBJ1-2,TRBD1,TRBV24-1
TGTGCCAGCAGTTTATTCCAGGGGCGCGAGCAGTACTTC,CASSLFQGREQYF,few,TRBJ2-7,NA,TRBV12-3/TRBV12-4
TGTGCCAGCAGCTTAGCCACGACAGGGGGAGATACGCAGTATTTT,CASSLATTGGDTQYF,once,TRBJ2-3,TRBD1,TRBV11-3
TGTGCCAGCAGTTTCCGCCTAGCGGGGGACACAGATACGCAGTATTTT,CASSFRLAGDTDTQYF,NA,TRBJ2-3,TRBD2,TRBV28